The rows below give T cell receptor beta chains drawn from one sample of a study of T-cell reconstitution after alpha-beta-depleted transplantation in children. TCRdb itself ran the PCR reads through MiXCR, one entry per CDR3 protein. The table includes about 610,000 distinct CDR3 sequences, about 11% detected once. The starting material was PBMCs from the stem cell graft donor, obtained from the stem cell graft. The receptor set was obtained from a human donor who donated a stem cell graft to a child with acute myeloid leukemia. The conserved cysteine and the conserved F or W are not part of the CDR3 here. Size is omitted from some rows. Given values are once, few, many or a class for expanded clones.

clone size | V gene | CDR3 protein
many | TRBV7-2 | ASSYLAGVVDTQY
many | TRBV29-1 | SARKGAPNTGELF
. | TRBV20-1 | SASFGGQY
many | TRBV5-1 | ASSSSGSGYNEQF
many | TRBV7-2 | ASRAGGSSGANVLT
few | TRBV27 | ASSLRGSANTGELF
many | TRBV7-2 | ASSLSPYEQF
. | TRBV11-2 | ASSFARTSTDTQY
. | TRBV4-2 | ASSSRVLAGPDTQY
. | TRBV27 | ASRPWDSTDTQY
few | TRBV20-1 | SARAPGTSNNEQF
few | TRBV24-1 | ATSDRQGANEQF
. | TRBV11-2 | ASSQRLAGISSGANVLT
many | TRBV3-1 | ASSQGLGPATGELF
few | TRBV7-2 | ASRKGSGNEPGEQY
. | TRBV5-1 | ASSYTGAIPYEQY
many | TRBV7-2 | ASGLALDTQY
few | TRBV5-1 | ASSLNRGASGANVLT
. | TRBV11-3 | ASSTLMANEQF
. | TRBV7-9 | ASSLTGRGYNEQF
many | TRBV2 | ASSERRTSYSTDTQY
. | TRBV29-1 | SVAGLAGGPTYNEQF
few | TRBV27 | ASSPGQGILGVKPQH
few | TRBV7-2 | ASSLRGLNTGELF
. | TRBV6-2/TRBV6-3 | ASSWRGAPEAF
. | TRBV27 | ASSLSEVGGTEAF
few | TRBV20-1 | SARQGAIVPQH
few | TRBV7-9 | ASSSSGRVFHEQF
once | TRBV20-1 | SAMAPDRLTGVNTEAF
. | TRBV30 | AWGPGAGTDTQY
. | TRBV28 | ASSSWTSGGSYNEQF
. | TRBV10-2 | ASSESSGVYNEQF
. | TRBV15 | ATSSSSSGNIQY
few | TRBV15 | ATSMTGAMYNEQF
many | TRBV28 | ASSSRLRPARYNEQF
. | TRBV11-3 | ASSLRTRDEQF
few | TRBV24-1 | ATSDEGTGIQY
many | TRBV29-1 | SVVVGETQY
few | TRBV27 | ASSLHRDYGYT
. | TRBV27 | ASSLKSDLLSSPLH
. | TRBV3-1 | ASSRDSTGANVLT
few | TRBV12-3/TRBV12-4 | ASSLGFGQPQH
. | TRBV18 | ASSPAGQPPGEKLF
many | TRBV7-9 | ASSPSGMSSYNEQF
. | TRBV7-9 | ASSFPYPARMNTEAF
many | TRBV20-1 | SGERDTDTQY
few | TRBV12-3/TRBV12-4 | ASSLKVGLVETQY
. | TRBV5-6 | ASSRGFFRSSGELF
many | TRBV29-1 | SVEEEALVRQF
. | TRBV7-9 | ASSFPGGSNIQY
few | TRBV2 | ASRVLAGGPDTQY
. | TRBV6-7 | ASSYPTRTSRETQY
many | TRBV27 | ASSIPPGQGADEQY
few | TRBV20-1 | SARDFAAGIYNEQF
few | TRBV30 | ARGRGPSYEQY
few | TRBV5-1 | ASSRTGTNNEQF
many | TRBV20-1 | SARLGSLRLDVSGTQY
. | TRBV29-1 | SCGPRADTQY
. | TRBV29-1 | SVAGLAGGPRETQY
few | TRBV20-1 | SASPGQVEQY